The clone carrying this T cell receptor beta chain was found a few times. Its matching antigen is unknown. A patient was excluded if there was uncontrolled infection, other autoimmune disease, pregnancy or lactation. Fresh peripheral blood, roughly 10 ml, was the source of the PBMCs. The CDR3 runs 13 residues. Trimming took 0 bases from V and 11 from J; bases not matched to a gene: 6. Per the germline V gene, CDR1 is SGHDN and CDR2 is FVKESK. This entry comes from a study of T cells in Graves' hyperthyroidism and ophthalmopathy. Study findings and constraints: Through a model of 13 V-J features, ophthalmopathy was separated from stable hyperthyroidism. Model predictions of ophthalmopathy came a median 6.5 months before onset.

Using RNA transcripts as the source, TCR beta CDR3 regions were amplified. In the first-round RT-PCR of the TCR CDR3, the HTBI primer set was used. TCRdb passed the multiplex PCR reads through MiXCR, listing each CDR3 protein once. The sample holds a few hundred thousand distinct CDR3 sequences; 15% to 20% are singletons and the top ten take 45% to 55%. V gene TRBV14 combines with J gene TRBJ1-1; 7 bases are shared with TRBD1. This TCR derives from a woman aged 45-59 years with Graves' hyperthyroidism. The source material was blood. CDR3 coding DNA: TGTGCCAGCAGCCAAGATCTAGGGGGCGATGCTTTCTTT. It encodes CASSQDLGGDAFF.